This entry lists 21 T cell receptor beta chains sequenced from one sample in a study of blood T cell repertoires in COVID-19. Assay used: immunoSEQ multiplex PCR; TCRdb lists only in-frame clones, some missing. The sample carries roughly 230,000 clones, around four fifths recorded once. Sequencing was performed on peripheral blood. These receptors were taken from a man aged 50 to 59 with acute or convalescent COVID-19.

The chain carries TRBV29-1 and TRBJ2-7; TRBD1 matches 8 bases. CDR1 SQVTM and CDR2 ANQGSEA come from the germline V gene. This CDR3 is built from 13 residues. V trimming: 8 bases; J trimming: 3 bases; junction bases outside the gene matches: 9. Here the CDR3 reads CSTRTGLSYEQYF. For the CDR3, the DNA is TGCAGCACCCGGACAGGGCTGAGCTACGAGCAGTACTTC.

This chain uses TRBV12-5 with TRBJ1-5, with a possible D match to TRBD1 (5 bases). V lost 6 bases and J 0 bases, leaving 9 bases between the germline ends. The CDR3 loop spans 14 amino acids. CDR1 and CDR2 (germline): LGHNT, FRNRAP. CDR3 DNA sequence: TGTGCTAGTGGCTCAGGGTTTAGCAATCAGCCCCAGCATTTT. It is translated as CASGSGFSNQPQHF. The full variable domain, completed using reference TRBV12-5 and TRBJ1-5, is DARVTQTPRHKVTEMGQEVTMRCQPILGHNTVFWYRQTMMQGLELLAYFRNRAPLDDSGMPKDRFSAEMPDATLATLKIQPSEPRDSAVYFCASGSGFSNQPQHFGDGTRLSIL.

The gene calls are TRBV7-3 and TRBJ2-1, with D tentatively TRBD1 (6 bases). Germline CDR1 SGHTA, CDR2 FQGTGA. The length of the CDR3 is 14 residues. V was trimmed by 0 bases and J by 7 bases, leaving 10 bases between them. The CDR3 coding sequence is TGTGCCAGCAGCTTAACGCAGGGGAAAAATGAGCAGTTCTTC. Its translation: CASSLTQGKNEQFF.

The genes are TRBV2 and TRBJ1-5, with 8 bases that match TRBD1. The V segment lost 6 bases and the J segment 2 bases; nucleotides outside the gene matches: 3. This CDR3 is built from 14 residues. The germline V gene encodes CDR1 SNHLY and CDR2 FYNNEI. The CDR3 sequence is CASSPGQGNQPQHF. Here the CDR3 DNA reads TGTGCCAGCAGCCCGGGACAGGGCAATCAGCCCCAGCATTTT.

The CDR3 here is CASSLVAGGGDEQYF. The CDR3 region has the DNA TGTGCCAGCAGCTTAGTGGCAGGGGGTGGCGACGAGCAGTACTTC. The J gene is TRBJ2-7, the V gene TRBV11-1; TRBD1 aligns across 7 bases. Trimming took 1 base from V and 5 from J; bases not matched to a gene: 8. The CDR3 is 15 amino acids. The germline gives CDR1 SGHAT, CDR2 FQDESV (reference sequence).

The V gene is TRBV21-1, the J gene TRBJ2-5; the table's D gene call, TRBD1, was not cross checked with the DNA. TRBV21-1 is described as a pseudogene. This CDR3 region has 16 residues. In nucleotides, the CDR3 is TGTGCCAGCAGCCTTACCGGGACAGGGGGCCAAGAGACCCAGTACTTC. Translating gives CASSLTGTGGQETQYF.

This clone was detected a few times. This chain connects TRBV5-1 to TRBJ1-6; D gene uncertain. This CDR3 region has 17 residues. Germline CDR1 and CDR2: SGHRS and YFSETQ. The V and J ends lost 0 bases and 0 bases respectively, with 10 bases between them. The CDR3: CASSLELTSSYNSPLHF. The DNA for the CDR3 is TGCGCCAGCAGCTTGGAATTGACTAGCTCCTATAATTCACCCCTCCACTTT. The variable domain in full, completed from reference TRBV5-1 and TRBJ1-6, reads KAGVTQTPRYLIKTRGQQVTLSCSPISGHRSVSWYQQTPGQGLQFLFEYFSETQRNKGNFPGRFSGRQFSNSRSEMNVSTLELGDSALYLCASSLELTSSYNSPLHFGNGTRLTVT.

The chain links TRBV18 to TRBJ2-7; possible D gene TRBD1, 6 bases. CDR3 length equals 15 residues. The ends were cut back, 3 bases at V and 0 bases at J, with 12 bases in the middle. CDR1 and CDR2 from the germline V gene are KGHSH and LQKENI. This CDR3 is CASSPVTGPSYEQYF. In nucleotides, the CDR3 is TGTGCCAGCTCACCGGTGACAGGTCCCTCCTACGAGCAGTACTTC.

The V call is TRBV7-8, the J call TRBJ2-3; unclear D gene. Germline V gene lookup returns CDR1 SGHVS and CDR2 FQNEAQ. Trimming left V 5 bases short and J 2 bases short, with 11 bases between. The CDR3 runs 14 residues. In nucleotides, the CDR3 is TGTGCCAGCAGCACAGTTTGGGTCACAGATACGCAGTATTTT. Its protein product is CASSTVWVTDTQYF.

As to this clone: Other DNA sequences in the sample encode the same CDR3. As DNA, the CDR3 is TGTGCCAGCAGCTTGGGGCCATATAGCAATCAGCCCCAGCATTTT. It specifies CASSLGPYSNQPQHF. The V call is TRBV5-5, the J call TRBJ1-5; no reliable D call. Looked up from germline, CDR1 is SGHKS and CDR2 is YYEKEE (reference sequence). The CDR3 is 15 residues long. V was cut by 0 bases and J by 0 bases, with 7 bases left in between.

This clone was recorded only once. The chain is built from TRBV5-1 and TRBJ1-2; perhaps TRBD1 as D (6 bases). CDR3 length equals 13 residues. Deletions cut 4 bases from V and 4 bases from J, with 11 bases between. CDR1 and CDR2 from the germline V gene are SGHRS and YFSETQ. The chain's CDR3 is CASSPRTAYGYTF. The CDR3 DNA sequence: TGCGCCAGCAGCCCACGGACAGCCTATGGCTACACCTTC.

The chain combines TRBV19 with TRBJ1-6; TRBD1 matches at 9 bases. With 4 bases clipped from V and 8 bases from J, the junction kept 3 bases outside the gene matches. The CDR3 sequence is 14 residues long. CDR1 and CDR2 from the germline V gene are LNHDA and SQIVND (reference sequence). The CDR3 sequence: CASSTGQGYSPLHF. Written as DNA, the CDR3 is TGTGCCAGTAGTACGGGACAGGGTTATTCACCCCTCCACTTT.

The chain links TRBV19 to TRBJ1-1; TRBD1 agrees at 7 bases. V shed 7 bases, J shed 0 bases, and the junction held 11 bases outside the gene matches. Germline assignment: CDR1 LNHDA and CDR2 SQIVND (reference sequence). The CDR3 is 16 residues long. The CDR3 spells CASNPTGLGMNTEAFF. CDR3 in DNA: TGTGCCAGTAACCCGACAGGGTTGGGGATGAACACTGAAGCTTTCTTT.

A few counts support this clone. V gene TRBV19 combines with J gene TRBJ2-7; maybe TRBD1 (6 bases). Germline values: CDR1 LNHDA, CDR2 SQIVND (reference sequence). The V and J ends lost 5 bases and 0 bases respectively, with 14 bases between them. CDR3 length: 15 amino acids. The DNA for the CDR3 is TGTGCCAGTAGTCCACAGGGAAGACGCTCCTACGAGCAGTACTTC. It translates to CASSPQGRRSYEQYF.

This chain connects TRBV9 to TRBJ2-7; 7 nucleotides match TRBD1. The CDR3 is 14 residues long. The V and J ends lost 3 bases and 3 bases, in that order; junction bases with no gene match: 6. Germline CDR1 SGDLS, CDR2 YYNGEE. CDR3 sequence (DNA): TGTGCCAGCAGCGCGTCCGGGACAGACTACGAGCAGTACTTC. Protein product: CASSASGTDYEQYF.

The gene calls are TRBV19 and TRBJ1-6; D is unclear. Trimming took off 5 bases at V and 0 bases at J, with 17 bases between the two ends. This CDR3 has 18 residues. The germline V gene has CDR1 LNHDA and CDR2 SQIVND (reference sequence). Written as DNA, the CDR3 is TGTGCCAGTAGTCCTTTAAGCGGCGGGAGCTCCTATAATTCACCCCTCCACTTT. This translates into CASSPLSGGSSYNSPLHF.

As for this clone: Other DNA sequences in this sample translate to the same CDR3. The rearrangement links TRBV6-5 to TRBJ1-1; maybe TRBD1 (5 bases). The CDR3 runs 13 residues. Germline CDR1 and CDR2: MNHEY and SVGAGI. V was cut by 6 bases and J by 4 bases, with 12 bases left in between. The CDR3 DNA reads TGTGCCAGCAGCCTCCGGGGGATCACTGAAGCTTTCTTT. Protein product: CASSLRGITEAFF.

The chain has TRBV3-1 (or the pseudogene TRBV3-2) and TRBJ1-4; D uncertain. The germline V and J ends were trimmed by 7 bases and 3 bases, with 9 bases remaining between them. CDR3 length equals 13 residues. Germline lookup yields CDR1 LGHDT and CDR2 YNNKEL (reference sequence). CDR3 nucleotide sequence: TGTGCCAGCAATAACAGAGCTAATGAAAAACTGTTTTTT. Translation: CASNNRANEKLFF.

The chain has TRBV12-5 and TRBJ1-1; no definite D call. The CDR3 is 12 amino acids. Germline V gene lookup returns CDR1 LGHNT and CDR2 FRNRAP. V lost 2 bases, J lost 7 bases, and 8 bases lay in between. The CDR3 here is CASGLSDNEAFF. In nucleotides, the CDR3 is TGTGCTAGTGGTTTGTCAGATAATGAAGCTTTCTTT.

This chain links TRBV27 with TRBJ2-7; TRBD1 aligns across 9 bases. The V gene's germline CDR1 is MNHEY and CDR2 SMNVEV (reference sequence). V was clipped by 6 bases and J by 3 bases; unmatched bases: 3. This CDR3 region has 13 residues. CDR3: CASRKTGGYEQYF. The CDR3 nucleotides read TGTGCCAGCAGAAAGACAGGGGGCTACGAGCAGTACTTC.

V gene TRBV19 combines with J gene TRBJ1-3; D ambiguous. Germline V gene lookup returns CDR1 LNHDA and CDR2 SQIVND (reference sequence). V was shortened by 1 base and J by 6 bases, with 10 bases between the two germline ends. The CDR3 consists of 14 residues. In nucleotides, the CDR3 is TGTGCCAGTAGTATAGGCGGGAACCAAAACACCATATATTTT. This encodes CASSIGGNQNTIYF.